Below, 4 T cell receptor beta chains from the same sample are listed, as sequenced in a study of T cell changes during pregnancy in multiple sclerosis. Only in-frame clones appear in the TCRdb table, and some are missing; sequencing was by immunoSEQ multiplex PCR. The data show about 73,000 clones, with approximately 92% seen just once and less than 3% held by the top ten. The sample consisted of peripheral blood, taken in the third trimester of pregnancy. The receptors here all came from a female donor in good health, enrolled as a control in a pregnancy study.

The chain joins TRBV10-3 to TRBJ2-3; 7 positions match TRBD2. V lost 6 bases to trimming and J lost 1 base; unmatched junction nucleotides: 4. Germline assignment: CDR1 ENHRY and CDR2 SYGVKD. The CDR3 has 14 amino acids. CDR3 coding DNA: TGTGCCATCAGGGAGAGCGGGGGCACAGATACGCAGTATTTT. Protein sequence: CAIRESGGTDTQYF.

V usage is TRBV7-2 and J usage is TRBJ2-3; possible D gene TRBD1, 5 bases. V gave up 4 bases and J gave up 0 bases, with 8 bases separating them. CDR1 is SGHTA and CDR2 is FQGNSA in the germline V gene. The CDR3 runs to 14 residues. CDR3: CASSSRQSTDTQYF. CDR3 bases: TGTGCCAGCAGCTCACGACAGAGCACAGATACGCAGTATTTT.

The chain employs TRBV5-4 and TRBJ2-3; the match to TRBD1 covers 8 bases. The V segment lost 4 bases and the J segment 7 bases; nucleotides outside the gene matches: 5. Looked up from germline, CDR1 is SGHNT and CDR2 is YYREEE (reference sequence). CDR3 length equals 13 residues. CDR3 protein: CASSLDRENTQYF. The CDR3 region has the DNA TGTGCCAGCAGCCTGGACAGGGAAAATACGCAGTATTTT.

The V call is TRBV15, the J call TRBJ1-4; 8 bases line up with TRBD1. From germline, CDR1 is LNHNV and CDR2 YYDKDF (reference sequence). The CDR3 runs 17 residues. The ends lost 1 base at V and 8 bases at J; junction bases unmatched: 12. DNA of the CDR3: TGTGCCACCAGCAGAGGGACTGTACGGACAGGGAGCGAAAAACTGTTTTTT. Protein: CATSRGTVRTGSEKLFF. The whole variable domain, remainder taken from reference TRBV15 and TRBJ1-4, is DAMVIQNPRYQVTQFGKPVTLSCSQTLNHNVMYWYQQKSSQAPKLLFHYYDKDFNNEADTPDNFQSRRPNTSFCFLDIRSPGLGDTAMYLCATSRGTVRTGSEKLFFGSGTQLSVL.